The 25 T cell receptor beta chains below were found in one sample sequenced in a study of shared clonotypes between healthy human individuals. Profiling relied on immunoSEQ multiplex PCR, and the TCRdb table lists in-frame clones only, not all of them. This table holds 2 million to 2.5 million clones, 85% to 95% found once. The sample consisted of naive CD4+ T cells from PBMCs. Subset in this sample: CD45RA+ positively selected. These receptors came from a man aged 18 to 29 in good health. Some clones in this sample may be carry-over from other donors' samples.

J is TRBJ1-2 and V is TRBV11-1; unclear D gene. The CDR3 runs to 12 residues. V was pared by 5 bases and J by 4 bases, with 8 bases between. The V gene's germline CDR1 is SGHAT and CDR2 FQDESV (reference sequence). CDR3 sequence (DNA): TGTGCCAGCAGCGTAGGGAGCTATGGCTACACCTTC. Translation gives CASSVGSYGYTF.

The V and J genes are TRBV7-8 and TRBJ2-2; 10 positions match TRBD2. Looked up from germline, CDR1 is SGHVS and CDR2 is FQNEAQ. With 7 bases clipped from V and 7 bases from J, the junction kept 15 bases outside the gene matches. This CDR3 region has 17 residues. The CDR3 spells CASIPSGRPGSGGELFF. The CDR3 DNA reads TGTGCCAGCATTCCTAGCGGGAGACCCGGATCGGGCGGGGAGCTGTTTTTT.

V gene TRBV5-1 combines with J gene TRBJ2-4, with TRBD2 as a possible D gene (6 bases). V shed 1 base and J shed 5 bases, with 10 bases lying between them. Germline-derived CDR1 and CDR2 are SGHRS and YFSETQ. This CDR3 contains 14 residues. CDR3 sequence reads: CASSLRERENIQYF. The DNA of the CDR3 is TGCGCCAGCAGCTTGAGGGAGCGGGAAAACATTCAGTACTTC.

This CDR3 is CASSTQARGGTQYF. CDR3 DNA sequence: TGTGCCAGTAGTACCCAAGCCCGAGGAGGTACGCAGTATTTT. This chain joins TRBV19 and TRBJ2-3; D is possibly TRBD2 (5 bases). Trimming took off 4 bases at V and 8 bases at J, with 16 bases between the two ends. Germline V gene sequence: CDR1 LNHDA, CDR2 SQIVND (reference sequence). This CDR3 contains 14 residues. Full variable domain (outside the CDR3, taken from reference TRBV19 and TRBJ2-3): DGGITQSPKYLFRKEGQNVTLSCEQNLNHDAMYWYRQDPGQGLRLIYYSQIVNDFQKGDIAEGYSVSREKKESFPLTVTSAQKNPTAFYLCASSTQARGGTQYFGPGTRLTVL.

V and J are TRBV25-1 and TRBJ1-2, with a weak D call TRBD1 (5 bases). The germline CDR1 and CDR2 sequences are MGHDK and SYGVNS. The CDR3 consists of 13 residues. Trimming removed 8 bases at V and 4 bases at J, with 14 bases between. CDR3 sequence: CASHGTEAYGYTF. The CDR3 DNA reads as TGTGCCAGCCACGGGACGGAGGCCTATGGCTACACCTTC.

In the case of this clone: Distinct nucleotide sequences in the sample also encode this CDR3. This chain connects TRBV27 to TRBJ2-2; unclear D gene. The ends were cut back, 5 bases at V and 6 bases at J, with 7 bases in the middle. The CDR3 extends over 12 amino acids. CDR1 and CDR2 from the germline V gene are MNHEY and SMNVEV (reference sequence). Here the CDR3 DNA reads TGTGCCAGCAGTCTCAGGCCCGGGGAGCTGTTTTTT. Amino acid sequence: CASSLRPGELFF.

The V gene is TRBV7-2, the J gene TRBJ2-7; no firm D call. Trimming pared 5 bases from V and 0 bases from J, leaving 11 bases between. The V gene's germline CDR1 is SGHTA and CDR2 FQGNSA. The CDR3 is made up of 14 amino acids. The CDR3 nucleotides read TGTGCCAGCAGCAGACGACACAGCTCCTACGAGCAGTACTTC. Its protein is CASSRRHSSYEQYF.

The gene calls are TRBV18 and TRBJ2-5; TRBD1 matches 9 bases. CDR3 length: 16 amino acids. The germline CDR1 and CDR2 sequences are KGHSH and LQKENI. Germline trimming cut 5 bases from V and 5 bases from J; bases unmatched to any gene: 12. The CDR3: CASSALSGTGIETQYF. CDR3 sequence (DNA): TGTGCCAGCTCAGCTCTTTCCGGGACAGGGATTGAGACCCAGTACTTC.

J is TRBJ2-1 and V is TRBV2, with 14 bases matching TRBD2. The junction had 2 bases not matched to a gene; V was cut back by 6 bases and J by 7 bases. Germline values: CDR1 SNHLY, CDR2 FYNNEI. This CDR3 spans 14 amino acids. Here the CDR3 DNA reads TGTGCCAGCAGGGGACTAGCGGGAGTTAATGAGCAGTTCTTC. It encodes CASRGLAGVNEQFF.

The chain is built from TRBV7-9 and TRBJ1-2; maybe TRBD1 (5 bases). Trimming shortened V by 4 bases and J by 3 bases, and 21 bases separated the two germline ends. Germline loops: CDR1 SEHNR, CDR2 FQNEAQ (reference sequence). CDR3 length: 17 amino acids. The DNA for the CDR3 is TGTGCCAGCAGCTACGGGGGTTCTGTTGGCGTCTACTATGGCTACACCTTC. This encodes CASSYGGSVGVYYGYTF.

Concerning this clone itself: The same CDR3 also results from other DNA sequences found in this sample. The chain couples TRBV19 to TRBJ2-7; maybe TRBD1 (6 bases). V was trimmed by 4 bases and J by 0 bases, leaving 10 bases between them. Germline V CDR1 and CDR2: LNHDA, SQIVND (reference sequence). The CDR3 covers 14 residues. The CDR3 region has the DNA TGTGCCAGTAGTACCGACAGGAGCTCCTACGAGCAGTACTTC. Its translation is CASSTDRSSYEQYF. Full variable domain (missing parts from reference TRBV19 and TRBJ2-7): DGGITQSPKYLFRKEGQNVTLSCEQNLNHDAMYWYRQDPGQGLRLIYYSQIVNDFQKGDIAEGYSVSREKKESFPLTVTSAQKNPTAFYLCASSTDRSSYEQYFGPGTRLTVT.

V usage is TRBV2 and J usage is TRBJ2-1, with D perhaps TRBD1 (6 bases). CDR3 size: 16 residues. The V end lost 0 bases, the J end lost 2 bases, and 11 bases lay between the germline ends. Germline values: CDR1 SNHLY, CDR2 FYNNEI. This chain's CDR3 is CASSEARTVPYNEQFF. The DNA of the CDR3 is TGTGCCAGCAGTGAAGCGCGGACAGTCCCCTACAATGAGCAGTTCTTC.

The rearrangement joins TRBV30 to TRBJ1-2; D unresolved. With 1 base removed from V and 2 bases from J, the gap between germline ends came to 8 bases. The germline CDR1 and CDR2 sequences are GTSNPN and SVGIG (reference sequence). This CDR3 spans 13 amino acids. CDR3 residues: CAWSADGNYGYTF. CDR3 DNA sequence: TGTGCCTGGAGTGCGGACGGGAACTATGGCTACACCTTC.

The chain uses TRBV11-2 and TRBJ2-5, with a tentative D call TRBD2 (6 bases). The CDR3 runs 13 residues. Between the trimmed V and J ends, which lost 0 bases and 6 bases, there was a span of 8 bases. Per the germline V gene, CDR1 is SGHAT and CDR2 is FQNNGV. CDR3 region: CASSLEREQTQYF. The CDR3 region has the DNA TGTGCCAGCAGCTTAGAACGGGAGCAGACCCAGTACTTC. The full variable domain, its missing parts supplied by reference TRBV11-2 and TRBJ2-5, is EAGVAQSPRYKIIEKRQSVAFWCNPISGHATLYWYQQILGQGPKLLIQFQNNGVVDDSQLPKDRFSAERLKGVDSTLKIQPAKLEDSAVYLCASSLEREQTQYFGPGTRLLVL.

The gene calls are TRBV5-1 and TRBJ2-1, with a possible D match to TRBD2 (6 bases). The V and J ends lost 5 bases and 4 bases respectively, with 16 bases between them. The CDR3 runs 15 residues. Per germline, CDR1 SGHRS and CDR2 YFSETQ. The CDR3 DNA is TGCGCCAGCAGGCCCGGGGGACGGGAATACAATGAGCAGTTCTTC. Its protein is CASRPGGREYNEQFF.

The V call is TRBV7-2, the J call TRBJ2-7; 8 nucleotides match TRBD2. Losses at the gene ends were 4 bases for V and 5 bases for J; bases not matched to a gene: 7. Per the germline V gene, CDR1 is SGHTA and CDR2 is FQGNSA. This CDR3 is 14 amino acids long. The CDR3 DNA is TGTGCCAGCAGCTCGAGCGGGAGTAACGACGAGCAGTACTTC. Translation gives CASSSSGSNDEQYF. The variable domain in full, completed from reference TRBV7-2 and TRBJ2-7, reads GAGVSQSPSNKVTEKGKDVELRCDPISGHTALYWYRQSLGQGLEFLIYFQGNSAPDKSGLPSDRFSAERTGGSVSTLTIQRTQQEDSAVYLCASSSSGSNDEQYFGPGTRLTVT.

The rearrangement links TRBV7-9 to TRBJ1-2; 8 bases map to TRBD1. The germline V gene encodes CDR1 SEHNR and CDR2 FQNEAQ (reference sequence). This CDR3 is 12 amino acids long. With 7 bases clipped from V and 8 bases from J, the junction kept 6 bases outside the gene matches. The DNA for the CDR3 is TGTGCCAGCACCCGGACAGGGCGAGGCTACACCTTC. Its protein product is CASTRTGRGYTF. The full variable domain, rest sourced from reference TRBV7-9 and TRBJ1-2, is DTGVSQNPRHKITKRGQNVTFRCDPISEHNRLYWYRQTLGQGPEFLTYFQNEAQLEKSRLLSDRFSAERPKGSFSTLEIQRTEQGDSAMYLCASTRTGRGYTFGSGTRLTVV.

The CDR3 spells CASSHPNPGSGDYEQYF. The CDR3 DNA follows: TGCGCCAGCAGTCACCCGAATCCCGGGAGCGGCGACTACGAGCAGTACTTC. The V call is TRBV23-1, the J call TRBJ2-7; the D gene is possibly TRBD2 (6 bases). TRBV23-1 qualifies as an ORF whose function is uncertain. V was trimmed by 3 bases and J by 3 bases, leaving 21 bases between them. The CDR3 covers 17 residues.

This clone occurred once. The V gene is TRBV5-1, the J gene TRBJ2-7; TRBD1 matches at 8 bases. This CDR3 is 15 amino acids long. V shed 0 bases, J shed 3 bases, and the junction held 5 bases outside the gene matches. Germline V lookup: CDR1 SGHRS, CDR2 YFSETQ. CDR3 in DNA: TGCGCCAGCAGCTTGGGGGGGACAGGATTCTACGAGCAGTACTTC. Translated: CASSLGGTGFYEQYF.

Written as DNA, the CDR3 is TGTGCCAGCAACCCCCCTGTAGCGAACAATCAGCCCCAGCATTTT. Its translation: CASNPPVANNQPQHF. The chain employs TRBV28 and TRBJ1-5; D gene ambiguous. Germline-derived CDR1 and CDR2 are MDHEN and SYDVKM. Trimming pared 7 bases from V and 3 bases from J, leaving 16 bases between. This CDR3 is 15 amino acids long.

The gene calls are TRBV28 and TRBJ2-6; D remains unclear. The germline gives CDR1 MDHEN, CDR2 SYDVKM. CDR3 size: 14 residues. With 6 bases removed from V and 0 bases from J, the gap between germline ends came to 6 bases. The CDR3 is CASRTVSGANVLTF. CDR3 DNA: TGTGCCAGCAGGACGGTCTCTGGGGCCAACGTCCTGACTTTC.

The CDR3 DNA follows: TGCGCCAGCAGCGTCTCCGGGACCGCGGGGGGCTACGAGCAGTACTTC. Protein sequence: CASSVSGTAGGYEQYF. J is TRBJ2-7 and V is TRBV5-1, with 8 bases matching TRBD2. The CDR3 length is 16 residues. The V and J ends lost 4 bases and 3 bases, in that order; junction bases with no gene match: 12. Germline-derived CDR1 and CDR2 are SGHRS and YFSETQ.

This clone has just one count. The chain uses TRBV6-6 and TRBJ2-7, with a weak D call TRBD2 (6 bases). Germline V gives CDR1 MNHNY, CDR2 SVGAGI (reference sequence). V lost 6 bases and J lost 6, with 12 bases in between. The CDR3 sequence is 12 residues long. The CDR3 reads CASSPGRGEQYF. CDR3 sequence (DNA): TGTGCCAGCAGCCCCGGGCGGGGCGAGCAGTACTTC.

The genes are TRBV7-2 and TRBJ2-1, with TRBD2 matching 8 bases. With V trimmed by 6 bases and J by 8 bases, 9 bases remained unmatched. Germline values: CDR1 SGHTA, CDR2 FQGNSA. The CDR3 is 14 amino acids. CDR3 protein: CASSIAGLSDEQFF. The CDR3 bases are TGTGCCAGCAGTATAGCGGGGTTGAGCGATGAGCAGTTCTTC.

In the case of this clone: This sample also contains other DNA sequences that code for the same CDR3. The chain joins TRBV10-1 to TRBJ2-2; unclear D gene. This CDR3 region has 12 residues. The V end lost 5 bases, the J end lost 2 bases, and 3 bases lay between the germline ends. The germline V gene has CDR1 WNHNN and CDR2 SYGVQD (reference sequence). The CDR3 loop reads CASSRNTGELFF. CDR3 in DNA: TGCGCCAGCAGTCGTAACACCGGGGAGCTGTTTTTT.